This T cell receptor (beta chain) is drawn from a study of T cells in localized non-small cell lung cancer. Sample share makes this clone medium-sized (0.01 to 0.1%). What it binds is not known. General study points: T cell clonality was highest in uninvolved adjacent lung, above tumor. Within adjacent lung there appeared a median around 55 of the top 100 tumor clones.

Sequenced by immunoSEQ multiplex PCR; TCRdb stores in-frame clones only, minus some. The sample carries about 11,000 clones, roughly 29% recorded once. CDR1 is MNHGY and CDR2 is SAAAGT in the germline V gene. The V end lost 5 bases, the J end lost 3 bases, and 10 bases lay between the germline ends. This CDR3 has 13 residues. The TCR sequence derives from a man aged 35 to 69 with stage I lung adenocarcinoma. The sample consisted of lung tumor tissue, taken before any cancer treatment. The V gene is TRBV6-8, the J gene TRBJ2-5, with D maybe TRBD1 (5 bases). The CDR3 protein is CASSTTVEETQYF. Here the CDR3 DNA reads TGTGCCAGCAGTACGACAGTTGAAGAGACCCAGTACTTC.